The sequence of this TCR beta chain was determined in a study of monozygotic twins with inflammatory bowel disease. Study outcomes and limitations: TCRbeta inverse Simpson diversity was decreased in IBD patients versus healthy co-twins. The data offered no way to tell different T cell subtypes apart. In these data, no single strong IBD-associated signal or clonotype received support.

About this clonotype: The antigen is not known.

Unfractionated whole blood yielded total RNA, and T cells were not sorted. TCRdb reanalyzed the 5' RACE reads, giving one entry per CDR3 protein sequence and no DNA. The sample holds about 110,000 distinct CDR3 sequences. This CDR3 is 13 amino acids long. The germline V gene has CDR1 SGHTA and CDR2 FQGTGA. The sequence was collected from a human donor with ulcerative colitis or Crohn's disease, or a healthy co-twin of an affected twin (not recorded which). The sample taken for sequencing was blood. The rearrangement uses TRBV7-3 and TRBJ1-4; no DNA is available, so the TRBD1 call from TCRdb remains unchecked. CDR3 protein: CASSPGPNEKLFF.